A single sample gave rise to the 6 T cell receptor beta chains below, sequenced in a study of cytomegalovirus exposure and HLA in healthy donors. Primers included in the PCR were 60 Vbeta and 13 Jbeta primers. Only in-frame clones appear in the TCRdb table, and some are missing; sequencing was by immunoSEQ multiplex PCR. The sample holds about 190,000 clones, 85% seen once. The source material was PBMCs. The receptors shown here come from a boy between 2 and 10 years old in good health and CMV-seronegative.

In this sample, this clone turned up a few times. The chain uses TRBV27 and TRBJ2-3; the D is unclear. The germline V and J ends were trimmed by 7 bases and 6 bases, with 23 bases remaining between them. CDR3 length: 16 residues. Looked up from germline, CDR1 is MNHEY and CDR2 is SMNVEV (reference sequence). The CDR3 loop is CASINYLGSRFDTQYF. CDR3 in DNA: TGTGCCAGCATTAACTACTTGGGTTCTAGGTTTGATACGCAGTATTTT.

The rearrangement joins TRBV5-1 to TRBJ1-2, with 10 bases that match TRBD1. Germline CDR1 reads SGHRS; CDR2 reads YFSETQ. The CDR3 spans 15 residues. With V trimmed by 4 bases and J by 3 bases, 6 bases remained unmatched. The DNA of the CDR3 is TGCGCCAGCAGCCTGGACAGGGGGGGCGACTATGGCTACACCTTC. This sequence encodes CASSLDRGGDYGYTF.

The chain couples TRBV6-5 to TRBJ1-5; D possibly corresponds to TRBD1 (5 bases). In germline, CDR1 is MNHEY, CDR2 SVGAGI. The CDR3 spans 14 residues. The V gene lost 7 bases and the J gene lost 1 base, with 11 bases spanning the gap. The CDR3 loop reads CASNQGRSNQPQHF. CDR3 coding DNA: TGTGCCAGCAACCAGGGTAGGAGCAATCAGCCCCAGCATTTT.

The gene calls are TRBV30 and TRBJ1-6; D is ambiguous. CDR1 is GTSNPN and CDR2 is SVGIG in the germline V gene (reference sequence). Trimming cost V 8 bases and J 3 bases, with 14 bases left between them. This CDR3 has 14 amino acids. The CDR3 DNA sequence: TGTGCCCTTAGCGGCGGCGACTATAATTCACCCCTCCACTTT. Translated: CALSGGDYNSPLHF.

The chain combines TRBV28 with TRBJ1-5, with D possibly TRBD1 on 5 matching bases. V shed 7 bases and J shed 0 bases, with 10 bases lying between them. CDR3 length equals 14 residues. The V gene's germline CDR1 is MDHEN and CDR2 SYDVKM. CDR3 coding DNA: TGTGCCAGCATTCAGGACAATAGCAATCAGCCCCAGCATTTT. It specifies CASIQDNSNQPQHF.

This clone was recorded once. V is TRBV5-6 and J is TRBJ1-2; no firm D call. Germline loops: CDR1 SGHDT, CDR2 YYEEEE. CDR3 length equals 13 residues. V shed 5 bases and J shed 0 bases, with 8 bases lying between them. The CDR3 nucleotides read TGTGCCAGCAGTTTAGCGGCTAACTATGGCTACACCTTC. This gives the protein CASSLAANYGYTF.